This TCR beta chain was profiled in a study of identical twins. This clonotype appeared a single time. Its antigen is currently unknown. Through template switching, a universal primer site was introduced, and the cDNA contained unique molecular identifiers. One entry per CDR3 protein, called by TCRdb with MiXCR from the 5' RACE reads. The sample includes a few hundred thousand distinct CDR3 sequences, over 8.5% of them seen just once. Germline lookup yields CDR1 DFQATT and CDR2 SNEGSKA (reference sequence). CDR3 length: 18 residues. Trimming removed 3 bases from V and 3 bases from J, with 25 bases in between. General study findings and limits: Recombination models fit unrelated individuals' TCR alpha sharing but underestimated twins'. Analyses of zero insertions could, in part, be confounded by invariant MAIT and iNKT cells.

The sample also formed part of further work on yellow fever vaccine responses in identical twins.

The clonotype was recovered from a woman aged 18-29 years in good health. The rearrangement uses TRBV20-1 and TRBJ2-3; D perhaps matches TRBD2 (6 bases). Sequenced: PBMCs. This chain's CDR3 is CSARPHGVGRGPTDTQYF. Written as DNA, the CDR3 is TGCAGTGCTAGGCCCCATGGGGTGGGGCGGGGACCTACAGATACGCAGTATTTT.